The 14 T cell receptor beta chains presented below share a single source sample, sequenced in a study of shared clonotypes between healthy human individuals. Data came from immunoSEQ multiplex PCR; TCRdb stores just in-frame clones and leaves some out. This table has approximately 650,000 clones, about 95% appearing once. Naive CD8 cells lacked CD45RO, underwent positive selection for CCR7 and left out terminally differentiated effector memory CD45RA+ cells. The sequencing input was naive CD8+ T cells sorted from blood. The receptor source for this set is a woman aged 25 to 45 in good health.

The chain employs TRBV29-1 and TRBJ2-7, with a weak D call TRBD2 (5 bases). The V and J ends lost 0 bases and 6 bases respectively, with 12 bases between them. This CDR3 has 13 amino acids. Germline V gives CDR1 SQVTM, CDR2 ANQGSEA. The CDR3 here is CSVEEGTEGEQYF. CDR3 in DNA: TGCAGCGTTGAAGAAGGAACAGAGGGCGAGCAGTACTTC.

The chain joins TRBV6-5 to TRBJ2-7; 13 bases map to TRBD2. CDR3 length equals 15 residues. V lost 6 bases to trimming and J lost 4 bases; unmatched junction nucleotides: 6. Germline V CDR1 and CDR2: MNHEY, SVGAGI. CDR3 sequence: CASSLWTSGRYEQYF. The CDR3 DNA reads TGTGCCAGCAGCCTCTGGACTAGCGGGAGATACGAGCAGTACTTC.

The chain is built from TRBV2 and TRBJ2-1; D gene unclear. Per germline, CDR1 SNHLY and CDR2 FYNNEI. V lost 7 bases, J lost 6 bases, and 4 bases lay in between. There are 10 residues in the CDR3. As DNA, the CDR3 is TGTGCCAGCACCACCAATGAGCAGTTCTTC. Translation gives CASTTNEQFF.

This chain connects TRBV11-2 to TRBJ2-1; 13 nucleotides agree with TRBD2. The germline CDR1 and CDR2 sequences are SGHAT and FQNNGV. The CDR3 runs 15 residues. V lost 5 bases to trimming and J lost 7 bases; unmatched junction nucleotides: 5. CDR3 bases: TGTGCCAGCAGCCTCGGGACTAGCGGGATGAATGAGCAGTTCTTC. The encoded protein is CASSLGTSGMNEQFF.

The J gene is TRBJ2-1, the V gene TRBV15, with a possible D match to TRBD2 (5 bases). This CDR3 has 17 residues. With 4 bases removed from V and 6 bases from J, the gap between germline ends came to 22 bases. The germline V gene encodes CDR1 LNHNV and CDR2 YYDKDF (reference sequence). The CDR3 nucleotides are TGTGCCACCAGCAAGGAGGTGAACTTCGGTGAACGCAATGAGCAGTTCTTC. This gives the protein CATSKEVNFGERNEQFF.

The CDR3: CASSDGTYEQYF. CDR3 in DNA: TGCGCCAGCTCAGACGGAACCTACGAGCAGTACTTC. The rearrangement links TRBV5-1 to TRBJ2-5; no clear D. The J call may be faulty, since TRBJ2-7 better matches the DNA end. The CDR3 runs to 12 residues. Germline assignment: CDR1 SGHRS and CDR2 YFSETQ.

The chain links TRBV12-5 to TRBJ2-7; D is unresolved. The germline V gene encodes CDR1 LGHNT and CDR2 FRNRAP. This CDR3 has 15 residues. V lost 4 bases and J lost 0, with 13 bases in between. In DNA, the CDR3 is TGTGCTAGTGGTTGCGCCAATTGGAGCTCCTACGAGCAGTACTTC. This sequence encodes CASGCANWSSYEQYF.

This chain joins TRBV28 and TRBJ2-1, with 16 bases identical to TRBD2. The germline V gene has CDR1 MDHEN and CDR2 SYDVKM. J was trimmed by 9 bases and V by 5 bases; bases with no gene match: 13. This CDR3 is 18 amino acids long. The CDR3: CASSLGTSGRAFISEQFF. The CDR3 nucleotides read TGTGCCAGCAGTCTGGGGACTAGCGGGAGGGCCTTTATAAGTGAGCAGTTCTTC.

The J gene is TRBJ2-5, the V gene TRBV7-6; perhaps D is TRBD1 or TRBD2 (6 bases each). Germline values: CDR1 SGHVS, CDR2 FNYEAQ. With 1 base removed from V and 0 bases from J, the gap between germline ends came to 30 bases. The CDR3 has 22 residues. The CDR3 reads CASSLGGYVRDILGPHQETQYF. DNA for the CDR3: TGTGCCAGCAGCTTAGGAGGCTACGTGCGGGACATCTTAGGTCCCCACCAAGAGACCCAGTACTTC.

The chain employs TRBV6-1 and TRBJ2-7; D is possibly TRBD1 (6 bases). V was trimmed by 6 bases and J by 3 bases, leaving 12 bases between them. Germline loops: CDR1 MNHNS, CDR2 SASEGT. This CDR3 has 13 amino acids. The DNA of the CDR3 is TGTGCCAGCAGGCCTAGGGGGTACTACGAGCAGTACTTC. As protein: CASRPRGYYEQYF.

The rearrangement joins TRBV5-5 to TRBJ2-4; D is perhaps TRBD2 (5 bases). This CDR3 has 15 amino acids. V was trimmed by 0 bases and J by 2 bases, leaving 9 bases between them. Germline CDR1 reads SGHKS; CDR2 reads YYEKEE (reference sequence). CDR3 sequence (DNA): TGTGCCAGCAGCTTGGCCTCGGGATCCAAAAACATTCAGTACTTC. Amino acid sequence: CASSLASGSKNIQYF.

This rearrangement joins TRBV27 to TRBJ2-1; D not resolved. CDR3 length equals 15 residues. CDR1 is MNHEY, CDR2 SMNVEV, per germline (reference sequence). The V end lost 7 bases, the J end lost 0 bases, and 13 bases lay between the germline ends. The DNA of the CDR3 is TGTGCCAGCATAGTTAGTGTCAGCTCCTACAATGAGCAGTTCTTC. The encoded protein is CASIVSVSSYNEQFF.

This CDR3 is CASRLGAYQETQYF. The CDR3, as DNA: TGTGCCAGCAGGTTGGGGGCGTACCAAGAGACCCAGTACTTC. The genes are TRBV28 and TRBJ2-5; D may be TRBD1 (6 bases). Germline lookup yields CDR1 MDHEN and CDR2 SYDVKM. V gave up 6 bases and J gave up 0 bases, with 11 bases separating them. The CDR3 sequence is 14 residues long.

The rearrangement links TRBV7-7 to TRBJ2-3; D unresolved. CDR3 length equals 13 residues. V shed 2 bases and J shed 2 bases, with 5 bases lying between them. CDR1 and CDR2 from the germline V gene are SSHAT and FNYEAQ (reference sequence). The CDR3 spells CASSLTITDTQYF. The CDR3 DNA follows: TGTGCCAGCAGCTTAACTATCACAGATACGCAGTATTTT.